This T cell receptor beta chain was captured by sequencing in a study of blood T cells in healthy people across ages. Findings and caveats of the study: There was a strong correlation between TCR beta diversity and naive T cell percentage.

CDR3 length equals 13 residues. Germline V lookup: CDR1 SQVTM, CDR2 ANQGSEA. Using a J-beta primer mix together with a sample-barcoded 5' primer, a second PCR was run for 7 to 11 cycles. The yield of each sample was at least 2.5 million CDR3-containing paired-end reads. Each CDR3 protein is one row after TCRdb ran MiXCR on the 5' RACE reads. The table records approximately 800,000 distinct CDR3 sequences, approximately 65% of them present only once. In regard to this clonotype: Its antigen is unknown. One junction end disagrees with the germline gene, perhaps due to a read error.

This clonotype was obtained from a man between 25 and 39 years old in good health. V gene TRBV29-1 combines with J gene TRBJ1-2; maybe TRBD1 (6 bases). Sample: blood. CDR3 nucleotides: TGCAGCGTGGCGGACAGAGCTAACTATGGCCACACCTTC. Translated, it gives CSVADRANYGHTF. Based on the CDR3 plus reference TRBV29-1 and TRBJ1-2, the full variable domain is SAVISQKPSRDICQRGTSLTIQCQVDSQVTMMFWYRQQPGQSLTLIATANQGSEATYESGFVIDKFPISRPNLTFSTLTVSNMSPEDSSIYLCSVADRANYGHTFGSGTRLTVV.